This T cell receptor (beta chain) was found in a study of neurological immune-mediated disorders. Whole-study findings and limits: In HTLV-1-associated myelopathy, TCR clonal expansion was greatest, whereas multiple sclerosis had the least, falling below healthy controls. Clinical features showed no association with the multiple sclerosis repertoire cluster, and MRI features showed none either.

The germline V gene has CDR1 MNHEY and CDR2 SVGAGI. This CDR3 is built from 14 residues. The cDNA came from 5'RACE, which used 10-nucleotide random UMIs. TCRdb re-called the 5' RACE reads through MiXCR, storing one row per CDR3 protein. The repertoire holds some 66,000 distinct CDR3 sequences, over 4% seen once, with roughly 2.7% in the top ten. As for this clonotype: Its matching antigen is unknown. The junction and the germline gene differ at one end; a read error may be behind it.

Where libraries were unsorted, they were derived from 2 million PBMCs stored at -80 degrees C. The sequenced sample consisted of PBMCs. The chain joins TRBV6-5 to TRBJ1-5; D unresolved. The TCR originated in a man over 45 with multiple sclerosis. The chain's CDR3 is CASKKTQSNQPQNF. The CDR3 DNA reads TGTGCCAGCAAAAAAACCCAGAGCAATCAGCCCCAGAATTTT.